The 20 T cell receptor beta chains below come from one sample, sequenced in a study of blood T cell repertoires in COVID-19. The method was immunoSEQ multiplex PCR; TCRdb's version includes in-frame clones alone and lacks a portion of them. Found here are 200,000 to 250,000 clones, about 80% of them singletons; the top ten hold approximately 1.9%. The sequenced sample consisted of peripheral blood. All receptors come from an elderly woman with acute or convalescent COVID-19.

V is TRBV4-3 and J is TRBJ1-2; D ambiguous. Germline assignment: CDR1 LGHNA and CDR2 YSLEER. This CDR3 region has 13 residues. Trimming pared 0 bases from V and 6 bases from J, leaving 8 bases between. CDR3 in amino acids: CASSQDERDGYTF. CDR3 bases: TGCGCCAGCAGCCAAGATGAGCGTGATGGCTACACCTTC.

The rearrangement joins TRBV2 to TRBJ1-6; possible D gene TRBD1, 5 bases. CDR1 SNHLY and CDR2 FYNNEI come from the germline V gene. The CDR3 is 14 residues long. Deletions cut 6 bases from V and 10 bases from J, with 16 bases between. The CDR3 protein is CASRGQEGYSPLHF. The DNA for the CDR3 is TGTGCCAGCAGGGGGCAGGAGGGTTACTCACCCCTCCACTTT.

This clone has only a few counts. The chain carries TRBV29-1 and TRBJ1-2; 9 nucleotides match TRBD1. CDR3 size: 12 residues. CDR1 and CDR2 (germline): SQVTM, ANQGSEA. Trimming at V came to 4 bases and at J to 5 bases, leaving 2 bases not matched to a gene. The CDR3 DNA sequence: TGCAGCGTTGCGGGACAGGGATATGGCTACACCTTC. Residues: CSVAGQGYGYTF.

This clone came up a few times. This chain joins TRBV5-1 and TRBJ2-2; 7 bases align to TRBD1. There are 17 residues in the CDR3. The V gene end was trimmed by 4 bases and the J gene end by 6 bases; junction bases not matched to a gene: 15. Germline CDR1 is SGHRS and CDR2 is YFSETQ. The CDR3 spells CASSGDREKVYAGELFF. The CDR3 DNA reads TGCGCCAGCAGCGGTGACAGGGAGAAGGTTTACGCCGGGGAGCTGTTTTTT. Combining the CDR3 with reference TRBV5-1 and TRBJ2-2 gives the whole variable domain KAGVTQTPRYLIKTRGQQVTLSCSPISGHRSVSWYQQTPGQGLQFLFEYFSETQRNKGNFPGRFSGRQFSNSRSEMNVSTLELGDSALYLCASSGDREKVYAGELFFGEGSRLTVL.

The chain joins TRBV29-1 to TRBJ1-4; no clear D gene. CDR1 and CDR2 from the germline V gene are SQVTM and ANQGSEA. The CDR3 is made up of 13 amino acids. V lost 4 bases to trimming and J lost 5 bases, with 11 bases between them. The CDR3 sequence: CSVAHGLNEKLFF. Written as DNA, the CDR3 is TGCAGCGTTGCCCACGGACTAAATGAAAAACTGTTTTTT.

The chain couples TRBV5-1 to TRBJ2-5, with 8 bases aligning to TRBD1. The CDR3 covers 14 residues. Per germline, CDR1 SGHRS and CDR2 YFSETQ. V was clipped by 2 bases and J by 2 bases; unmatched bases: 2. The CDR3 here is CASSFNRGQETQYF. The CDR3 bases are TGCGCCAGCAGCTTTAACAGGGGGCAAGAGACCCAGTACTTC.

V usage is TRBV5-1 and J usage is TRBJ2-7; D unresolved. V was pared by 4 bases and J by 0 bases, with 14 bases between. From germline, CDR1 is SGHRS and CDR2 YFSETQ. The CDR3 consists of 15 residues. DNA for the CDR3: TGCGCCAGCAGCGCGGATTATGAGCGCTCCTACGAGCAGTACTTC. It codes for CASSADYERSYEQYF.

This chain connects TRBV19 to TRBJ1-5; 10 nucleotides line up with TRBD1. Germline trimming cut 10 bases from V and 1 base from J; bases unmatched to any gene: 4. CDR1 and CDR2 from the germline V gene are LNHDA and SQIVND (reference sequence). This CDR3 region has 14 residues. The CDR3 is CATRQGASNQPQHF. The CDR3 DNA sequence: TGTGCCACTAGACAGGGGGCGAGCAATCAGCCCCAGCATTTT.

The rearrangement joins TRBV2 to TRBJ1-2; 8 bases align to TRBD1. The germline V gene encodes CDR1 SNHLY and CDR2 FYNNEI. CDR3 length equals 13 residues. V lost 6 bases and J lost 1; bases outside the gene matches: 1. The CDR3 reads CASRGQDNYGYTF. The CDR3 bases are TGTGCCAGCAGGGGACAGGATAACTATGGCTACACCTTC.

The count of this clone is one. The V call is TRBV7-2, the J call TRBJ2-7; 7 bases map to TRBD1. Trimming at V came to 1 base and at J to 6 bases, leaving 0 bases not matched to a gene. The CDR3 runs 12 residues. The V gene's germline CDR1 is SGHTA and CDR2 FQGNSA. The CDR3 sequence: CASSLGTGEQYF. CDR3 sequence (DNA): TGTGCCAGCAGCTTAGGGACAGGCGAGCAGTACTTC.

In regard to this clone: One junction end does not reproduce the germline sequence, and a read error may be involved. Other nucleotide sequences from this sample produce the same CDR3. V usage is TRBV20-1 and J usage is TRBJ1-2; D is undetermined. The germline gives CDR1 DFQATT, CDR2 SNEGSKA (reference sequence). The CDR3 is made up of 11 amino acids. Written as DNA, the CDR3 is TGCAGCGCTAGAGTAAGACTTGGCTACACCTTC. Its protein product is CSARVRLGYTF.

This chain links TRBV10-3 with TRBJ1-1; D is possibly TRBD1 (6 bases). The CDR3 has 13 amino acids. Germline assignment: CDR1 ENHRY and CDR2 SYGVKD. The V and J ends lost 11 bases and 0 bases respectively, with 13 bases between them. The CDR3, as DNA: TGTGCCTCCAGGGGCATCATGAACACTGAAGCTTTCTTT. Translation: CASRGIMNTEAFF.

The chain recombines TRBV6-5 with TRBJ2-7, with TRBD2 as a possible D gene (5 bases). The CDR3 is 15 amino acids. Between the trimmed V and J ends, which lost 0 bases and 5 bases, there was a span of 14 bases. The germline V gene has CDR1 MNHEY and CDR2 SVGAGI. The CDR3 DNA reads as TGTGCCAGCAGTTACTCGGCTAGCCCTAGCCACGAGCAGTACTTC. The encoded protein is CASSYSASPSHEQYF.

The rearrangement links TRBV6-2 or TRBV6-3 to TRBJ2-3, with 9 bases aligning to TRBD1. Germline V gene sequence: CDR1 MNHEY, CDR2 SVGEGT. With 2 bases clipped from V and 2 bases from J, the junction kept 11 bases outside the gene matches. This CDR3 is 18 amino acids long. CDR3 in DNA: TGTGCCAGCAGTTACCGAACCGGGACAGGGACCTTCACAGATACGCAGTATTTT. It encodes CASSYRTGTGTFTDTQYF.

The chain uses TRBV7-3 and TRBJ1-1; the D is unclear. V lost 2 bases and J lost 1, with 5 bases in between. CDR1 is SGHTA, CDR2 FQGTGA, per germline. CDR3 length: 13 residues. CDR3 bases: TGTGCCAGCAGCTTACTGAGGAACACTGAAGCTTTCTTT. It yields the protein CASSLLRNTEAFF.

This clone has only a few counts. V gene TRBV15 combines with J gene TRBJ1-1; 9 nucleotides align to TRBD1. The CDR3 has 13 residues. With 1 base clipped from V and 11 bases from J, the junction kept 5 bases outside the gene matches. From germline, CDR1 is LNHNV and CDR2 YYDKDF (reference sequence). The DNA for the CDR3 is TGTGCCACCAGCAGAGGACAGGGGGAAGTGGCTTTCTTT. It yields the protein CATSRGQGEVAFF.

This chain uses TRBV6-2 or TRBV6-3 with TRBJ2-5; 7 bases are a match to TRBD2. The CDR3 is 16 amino acids. The V segment lost 6 bases and the J segment 4 bases; nucleotides outside the gene matches: 14. Germline loops: CDR1 MNHEY, CDR2 SVGEGT. Here the CDR3 reads CASSLLGIGRTETQYF. DNA of the CDR3: TGTGCCAGCAGCCTTCTCGGAATCGGGAGGACAGAGACCCAGTACTTC.

This rearrangement joins TRBV9 to TRBJ1-1; TRBD1 might be the D (6 bases). The germline gives CDR1 SGDLS, CDR2 YYNGEE. V lost 2 bases and J 6 bases, leaving 17 bases between the germline ends. The CDR3 is 15 residues long. The CDR3 sequence: CASSVQGLGDAEAFF. DNA of the CDR3: TGTGCCAGCAGCGTCCAGGGGCTGGGGGACGCTGAAGCTTTCTTT.

The genes are TRBV29-1 and TRBJ1-1; a possible D gene is TRBD1 (6 bases). This CDR3 spans 12 amino acids. CDR1 is SQVTM, CDR2 ANQGSEA, per germline. With 7 bases removed from V and 5 bases from J, the gap between germline ends came to 14 bases. CDR3 nucleotides: TGCAGCGGGGGGGGCCAGGGGACTGAAGCTTTCTTT. Translated: CSGGGQGTEAFF.

In this sample, this clone turned up a few times. The CDR3 region is CASSPLWATEQFF. CDR3 bases: TGTGCCAGCAGTCCCCTTTGGGCCACCGAGCAGTTCTTC. V gene TRBV27 combines with J gene TRBJ2-1; D is ambiguous. Trimming took 5 bases from V and 10 from J, leaving 15 bases between them. This CDR3 contains 13 residues. In germline, CDR1 is MNHEY, CDR2 SMNVEV (reference sequence).